One and the same sample provided the 25 T cell receptor beta chains below, sequenced in a study of identical twins (dated by TCRdb to about 2016). Libraries were prepared through 5' RACE. These reads were obtained on an Illumina HiSeq 2000. TCRdb cleaned the public reads at Q25 with fastp, built clones with MiXCR and kept in-frame beta chains. CDR3 protein sequences are deduplicated, and each keeps its most common genes and DNA. In all, the sample holds about 240,000 distinct CDR3 sequences, and 7.5% of those were seen once. 5% to 6% of the sample lies in the top ten. These records were also assigned to another study, of yellow fever vaccine responses in identical twins.

Input material: CD8+ T cells sorted from blood. The source is a woman aged 18-35 years in good health.

At least ten counts were recorded for this clonotype. The CDR3: CASSLSAGTEAFF. The CDR3 bases are TGTGCCAGCAGCTTATCCGCGGGGACTGAAGCTTTCTTT. The rearrangement uses TRBV7-3 and TRBJ1-1; D unclear. The CDR3 sequence is 13 residues long. Germline values: CDR1 SGHTA, CDR2 FQGTGA. The V gene lost 2 bases and the J gene lost 5 bases, with 9 bases spanning the gap.

The V and J genes are TRBV6-4 and TRBJ2-1; D is uncertain. V lost 3 bases and J 7 bases, leaving 10 bases between the germline ends. The CDR3 contains 13 residues. Germline CDR1 MRHNA, CDR2 SNTAGT. CDR3 bases: TGTGCCAGCAGTGATTATTGGGGTAATGAGCAGTTCTTC. Amino acid sequence: CASSDYWGNEQFF.

The sample holds a few counts of this clonotype. The chain is built from TRBV7-2 and TRBJ2-5; TRBD2 matches 16 bases. The CDR3 extends over 21 amino acids. V shed 5 bases and J 4 bases; nucleotides not matched to a gene: 19. Germline CDR1 and CDR2: SGHTA and FQGNSA. CDR3 in amino acids: CASSGAGLAGGQGLGRETQYF. The CDR3 bases are TGTGCCAGCAGCGGAGCGGGACTAGCGGGGGGGCAAGGTCTAGGTCGAGAGACCCAGTACTTC.

The chain is built from TRBV10-2 and TRBJ2-3, with 9 bases matching TRBD2. Germline assignment: CDR1 WSHSY and CDR2 SAAADI. Trimming removed 5 bases from V and 5 bases from J; junction bases left unmatched: 8. The CDR3 extends over 15 amino acids. The CDR3, as DNA: TGCGCCAGCAGTATTCGCGGGAGGGCCTTAGATACGCAGTATTTT. Protein sequence: CASSIRGRALDTQYF.

This clonotype was counted only a few times. J is TRBJ2-1 and V is TRBV12-3 or TRBV12-4; 10 bases align to TRBD1. The CDR3 consists of 15 residues. Unmatched junction bases numbered 10, after V lost 6 bases and J lost 8 bases. The CDR3 region is CASRYGTGESYEQFF. In DNA, the CDR3 is TGTGCCAGCAGATACGGGACAGGGGAGTCCTATGAGCAGTTCTTC.

The table lists this clonotype with many counts. The chain is built from TRBV29-1 and TRBJ2-7; 13 nucleotides agree with TRBD2. From germline, CDR1 is SQVTM and CDR2 ANQGSEA. V dropped 7 bases and J dropped 3; count of bases not matched to a gene: 3. The CDR3 is 13 residues long. The CDR3 protein is CSARTSGGYEQYF. CDR3 nucleotide sequence: TGCAGCGCACGGACTAGCGGGGGCTACGAGCAGTACTTC.

The chain uses TRBV4-2 and TRBJ2-4, with TRBD1 as a possible D gene (6 bases). Germline V lookup: CDR1 LGHNA, CDR2 YNFKEQ. Trimming took 4 bases from V and 6 from J, leaving 13 bases between them. The CDR3 is made up of 14 amino acids. The CDR3 spells CASSLGGSRNIQYF. The CDR3 DNA is TGTGCCAGCAGCCTAGGGGGAAGCCGAAACATTCAGTACTTC.

This clonotype was counted between two and nine times. The gene calls are TRBV29-1 and TRBJ2-1; D unclear. V was clipped by 7 bases and J by 0 bases, with 13 bases between them. The CDR3 contains 14 residues. Germline loops: CDR1 SQVTM, CDR2 ANQGSEA. The CDR3 DNA follows: TGCAGCGCCCCTTTCCTGAGCTCCTACAATGAGCAGTTCTTC. Translated: CSAPFLSSYNEQFF.

This clonotype was counted a few times. The chain couples TRBV28 to TRBJ2-5; TRBD2 agrees at 12 bases. The CDR3 length is 16 residues. V shed 2 bases and J 3 bases; nucleotides not matched to a gene: 4. CDR1 and CDR2 (germline): MDHEN, SYDVKM. CDR3 in amino acids: CASSLGGLAGEETQYF. In nucleotides, the CDR3 is TGTGCCAGCAGTTTAGGGGGACTAGCGGGCGAAGAGACCCAGTACTTC.

In this sample, this clonotype turned up a few times. The chain uses TRBV2 and TRBJ2-3; no clear D gene. Trimming took off 8 bases at V and 6 bases at J, with 9 bases between the two ends. Germline V gene data show CDR1 as SNHLY and CDR2 as FYNNEI. This CDR3 comprises 11 residues. The CDR3 reads CASSNGDTQYF. CDR3 DNA: TGTGCCAGCTCCAATGGGGATACGCAGTATTTT.

This clonotype was counted ten times or more. The V and J genes are TRBV10-1 and TRBJ2-1; unclear D gene. Germline V gives CDR1 WNHNN, CDR2 SYGVQD (reference sequence). This CDR3 has 11 residues. Trimming stripped 5 bases from V and 9 bases from J, with 8 bases between. This CDR3 is CASSIDIEQFF. The CDR3 nucleotides are TGCGCCAGCAGTATAGATATTGAGCAGTTCTTC.

This clonotype was detected ten times or more. The J gene is TRBJ2-1, the V gene TRBV25-1; D possibly corresponds to TRBD2 (6 bases). Germline CDR1 MGHDK, CDR2 SYGVNS. The CDR3 sequence is 14 residues long. V lost 5 bases, J lost 5 bases, and 13 bases lay in between. The CDR3 nucleotides are TGTGCCAGCAGTTGGGGACTGGCAAACAATGAGCAGTTCTTC. Protein: CASSWGLANNEQFF.

This clonotype was seen many times. The junction departs from the called germline gene at one end, perhaps through a read error. The chain uses TRBV2 and TRBJ2-7; D is unclear. The CDR3 has 11 residues. Germline CDR1 is SNHLY and CDR2 is FYNNEI. CDR3 sequence reads: CASSTGYEQYF. CDR3 sequence (DNA): TGCGCCAGCAGCACCGGCTACGAGCAGTACTTC.

The sample holds a few counts of this clonotype. The chain links TRBV11-2 to TRBJ2-3; TRBD2 matches at 7 bases. This CDR3 contains 15 residues. Germline loops: CDR1 SGHAT, CDR2 FQNNGV. After removal of 1 base from V and 6 bases from J, the junction contained 7 bases not matched to a gene. The CDR3 is CASSLAGRPSDTQYF. The CDR3 DNA sequence: TGTGCCAGCAGCTTAGCCGGGAGGCCCTCCGATACGCAGTATTTT.

The chain links TRBV27 to TRBJ2-2; perhaps D is TRBD1 or TRBD2 (5 bases each). Trimming left V 10 bases short and J 1 base short, with 16 bases between. The CDR3 runs to 15 residues. The germline V gene encodes CDR1 MNHEY and CDR2 SMNVEV (reference sequence). DNA for the CDR3: TGTGCCACCTCCCTGTATGGGGGGAACACCGGGGAGCTGTTTTTT. This codes for CATSLYGGNTGELFF.

This clonotype was seen ten or more times. V gene TRBV11-2 combines with J gene TRBJ1-5, with D maybe TRBD1 (5 bases). CDR3 size: 14 residues. Germline V gene lookup returns CDR1 SGHAT and CDR2 FQNNGV. Trimming shortened V by 6 bases and J by 6 bases, and 15 bases separated the two germline ends. CDR3: CASRKMGGGQPQHF. The CDR3 bases are TGTGCCAGCAGGAAGATGGGGGGTGGTCAGCCCCAGCATTTT.

This clonotype has a handful of counts. V usage is TRBV4-1 and J usage is TRBJ2-5, with D perhaps matching TRBD1 or TRBD2 (6 bases each). Per the germline V gene, CDR1 is MGHRA and CDR2 is YSYEKL. There are 16 residues in the CDR3. Between the trimmed V and J ends, which lost 0 bases and 2 bases, there was a span of 13 bases. The CDR3, as DNA: TGCGCCAGCAGCCAAGAGGTCGGGGGCGGGCAAGAGACCCAGTACTTC. It yields the protein CASSQEVGGGQETQYF.

There are many counts of this clonotype. The rearrangement uses TRBV7-6 and TRBJ2-1, with 8 bases that match TRBD1. CDR3 length: 14 residues. Looked up from germline, CDR1 is SGHVS and CDR2 is FNYEAQ. Trimming removed 5 bases from V and 2 bases from J; junction bases left unmatched: 2. The CDR3 region is CASSAQGAYNEQFF. The CDR3 nucleotides read TGTGCCAGCAGCGCACAGGGGGCCTACAATGAGCAGTTCTTC.

The J gene is TRBJ2-3, the V gene TRBV28, with D tentatively TRBD1 (6 bases). Trimming removed 1 base at V and 5 bases at J, with 7 bases between. There are 13 residues in the CDR3. Germline V gene sequence: CDR1 MDHEN, CDR2 SYDVKM. The CDR3 here is CASSLLGGDTQYF. In DNA form, the CDR3 reads TGTGCCAGCAGTTTATTAGGGGGAGATACGCAGTATTTT.

Ten or more counts support this clonotype. Here the CDR3 reads CASSLGGGAYYNEQFF. CDR3 coding DNA: TGTGCCAGCAGCTTAGGGGGCGGGGCCTACTACAATGAGCAGTTCTTC. This rearrangement joins TRBV7-2 to TRBJ2-1; D is possibly TRBD2 (6 bases). Germline loops: CDR1 SGHTA, CDR2 FQGNSA. Trimming removed 1 base at V and 3 bases at J, with 13 bases between. The CDR3 length is 16 residues.

The CDR3 reads CSARRGLAGGEQYF. CDR3 in DNA: TGCAGTGCTAGACGTGGACTAGCGGGAGGCGAGCAGTACTTC. The rearrangement joins TRBV20-1 to TRBJ2-7; TRBD2 agrees at 14 bases. Germline CDR1 reads DFQATT; CDR2 reads SNEGSKA (reference sequence). V was clipped by 2 bases and J by 6 bases; unmatched bases: 3. The CDR3 contains 14 residues.

CDR3 sequence (DNA): TGCGCCAGCAGCTCCGGGACTAGCAGCACAGATACGCAGTATTTT. It specifies CASSSGTSSTDTQYF. This chain uses TRBV5-1 with TRBJ2-3, with TRBD2 matching 9 bases. The CDR3 consists of 15 residues. Per germline, CDR1 SGHRS and CDR2 YFSETQ. J gave up 0 bases and V 3 bases, and 2 bases lay outside the gene matches.

Ten or more counts support this clonotype. This chain uses TRBV20-1 with TRBJ2-2; D gene ambiguous. The CDR3 runs to 15 residues. Germline V gives CDR1 DFQATT, CDR2 SNEGSKA (reference sequence). Trimming stripped 1 base from V and 4 bases from J, with 13 bases between. The DNA for the CDR3 is TGCAGTGCTAGAGGCTCGTATCGAGGCACCGGGGAGCTGTTTTTT. Amino acid sequence: CSARGSYRGTGELFF.

At least ten counts were recorded for this clonotype. This sequence joins TRBV20-1 and TRBJ1-2; D unresolved. Germline V gene sequence: CDR1 DFQATT, CDR2 SNEGSKA (reference sequence). The CDR3 has 11 amino acids. CDR3 in amino acids: CNIPSKDGYTF. The CDR3 DNA reads as TGCAATATCCCCAGCAAAGATGGCTACACCTTC.

This chain uses TRBV28 with TRBJ2-2; 10 bases agree with TRBD2. Germline values: CDR1 MDHEN, CDR2 SYDVKM. J lost 6 bases, V lost 2 bases, and 6 bases had no gene match. This CDR3 spans 16 amino acids. CDR3: CASSLHPSGSAGELFF. As DNA, the CDR3 is TGTGCCAGCAGTTTACATCCTAGCGGGAGTGCCGGGGAGCTGTTTTTT.